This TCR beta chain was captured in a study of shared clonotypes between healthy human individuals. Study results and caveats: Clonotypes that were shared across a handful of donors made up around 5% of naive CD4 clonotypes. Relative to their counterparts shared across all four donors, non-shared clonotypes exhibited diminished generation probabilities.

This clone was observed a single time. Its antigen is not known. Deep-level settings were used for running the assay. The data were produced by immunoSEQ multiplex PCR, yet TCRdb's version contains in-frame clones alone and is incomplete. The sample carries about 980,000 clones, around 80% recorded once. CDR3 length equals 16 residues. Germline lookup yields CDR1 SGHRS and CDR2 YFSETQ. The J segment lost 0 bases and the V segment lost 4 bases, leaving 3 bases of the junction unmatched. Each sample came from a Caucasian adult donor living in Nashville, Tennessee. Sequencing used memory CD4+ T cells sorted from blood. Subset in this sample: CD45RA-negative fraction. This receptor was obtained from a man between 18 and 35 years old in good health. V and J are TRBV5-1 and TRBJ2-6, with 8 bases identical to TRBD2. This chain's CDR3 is CASSPGGVSGANVLTF. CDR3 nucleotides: TGCGCCAGCAGCCCGGGAGGGGTCTCTGGGGCCAACGTCCTGACTTTC.